In this sample, the clone carrying this TCR beta chain turned up a few times. The sample is drawn from a study of control samples from healthy donors and cancer patients. This CDR3 contains 12 residues. The V end was cut by 2 bases, the J end by 8 bases, with 9 bases between. The germline gives CDR1 MDHEN, CDR2 SYDVKM. The assay was immunoSEQ multiplex PCR, and TCRdb's table has in-frame clones only and misses some. The sample lists hundreds of thousands of clones; approximately 80% were seen once. The chain joins TRBV28 to TRBJ1-1, with no clear D. This receptor was obtained from a woman in her sixties or seventies with lung cancer. Sequencing was done on a sample of PBMCs. CDR3: CASSLMSREAFF. Here the CDR3 DNA reads TGTGCCAGCAGTTTAATGTCCAGAGAAGCTTTCTTT.